Listed below are T cell receptor beta chains from one sample, sequenced in a study of graft-versus-host responses after intestinal transplantation. Data came from immunoSEQ multiplex PCR; TCRdb stores just in-frame clones and leaves some out. The sample lists approximately 100,000 clones, under 90% seen once, with around 0.11% in the top ten. These receptors have no known antigen. The specimen comprised unstimulated CD4+ T cells sorted from spleen or lymph node cells, sampled before intestinal transplant. These receptors were taken from a human donor who received an intestinal transplant. The CDR3 runs from the conserved cysteine through the conserved F or W. The D gene is left open where the match is weak. Clone size is not always given. Where it is, it says once, few, many or a class for expanded clones.

d_call: TRBD2; j_call: TRBJ2-5; v_call: TRBV11-3; clone_size: -; cdr3_length: 15; cdr3_nt: TGTGCCAGCAGCTTACGGCGGGGGGTTGGGGAGACCCAGTACTTC; cdr3_aa: CASSLRRGVGETQYF
d_call: TRBD1; j_call: TRBJ2-4; v_call: TRBV5-1; clone_size: -; cdr3_length: 15; cdr3_nt: TGCGCCAGCAGCGTCAGACAGGGGGGTGGGAGCATTCAGTACTTC; cdr3_aa: CASSVRQGGGSIQYF
d_call: -; j_call: TRBJ1-3; v_call: TRBV21-1; clone_size: -; cdr3_length: 16; cdr3_nt: TGTGCCAGCAGCAAAAGAGAGGGTAAGTCTGGAAACACCATATATTTT; cdr3_aa: CASSKREGKSGNTIYF
d_call: -; j_call: TRBJ1-5; v_call: TRBV19; clone_size: -; cdr3_length: 15; cdr3_nt: TGTGCCAGTAGTCCCATGTGGGGGGGCGGTCAGCCCCAGCATTTT; cdr3_aa: CASSPMWGGGQPQHF
d_call: -; j_call: TRBJ2-7; v_call: TRBV5-4; clone_size: -; cdr3_length: 15; cdr3_nt: TGTGCCAGCAGCTCCCCGGCGGGGGCCTCCTACGAGCAGTACTTC; cdr3_aa: CASSSPAGASYEQYF
d_call: TRBD1; j_call: TRBJ2-3; v_call: TRBV10-3; clone_size: -; cdr3_length: 14; cdr3_nt: TGTGCCATCAGCCCGGGACAGCACACAGATACGCAGTATTTT; cdr3_aa: CAISPGQHTDTQYF
d_call: -; j_call: TRBJ2-1; v_call: TRBV5-1; clone_size: -; cdr3_length: 14; cdr3_nt: TGCGCCAGCAGCTTGGGGGACACATACAATGAGCAGTTCTTC; cdr3_aa: CASSLGDTYNEQFF
d_call: TRBD2; j_call: TRBJ2-2; v_call: TRBV4-1; clone_size: -; cdr3_length: 16; cdr3_nt: TGCGCCAGCAGCCAAGAGGCCCTAGCGGGCACCGGGGAGCTGTTTTTT; cdr3_aa: CASSQEALAGTGELFF
d_call: TRBD1; j_call: TRBJ2-6; v_call: TRBV7-8; clone_size: -; cdr3_length: 17; cdr3_nt: TGTGCCAGCAGCTTAGAGGGACAGATCTCTGGGGCCAACGTCCTGACTTTC; cdr3_aa: CASSLEGQISGANVLTF
d_call: -; j_call: TRBJ1-1; v_call: TRBV5-5; clone_size: once; cdr3_length: 14; cdr3_nt: TGTGCCAGCAGCTTGGAGCCGGGGACTGCTGAAGCTTTCTTT; cdr3_aa: CASSLEPGTAEAFF
d_call: -; j_call: TRBJ2-7; v_call: TRBV6-1; clone_size: -; cdr3_length: 14; cdr3_nt: TGTGCCAGCAGTGAAGGGGCGACAATCTACGAGCAGTACTTC; cdr3_aa: CASSEGATIYEQYF
d_call: -; j_call: TRBJ2-5; v_call: TRBV6-1; clone_size: -; cdr3_length: 14; cdr3_nt: TGTGCCAGCAGTGAAAGGGGGAAGAGAGAGACCCAGTACTTC; cdr3_aa: CASSERGKRETQYF
d_call: -; j_call: TRBJ1-1; v_call: TRBV5-1; clone_size: -; cdr3_length: 14; cdr3_nt: TGCGCCAGCGGAACCCAGGGCGGCGGCACTGAAGCTTTCTTT; cdr3_aa: CASGTQGGGTEAFF
d_call: -; j_call: TRBJ1-6; v_call: TRBV28; clone_size: once; cdr3_length: 14; cdr3_nt: TGTGCCAGCAGTTCCTCCGGGATCACTTCATCCCTCCACTTT; cdr3_aa: CASSSSGITSSLHF
d_call: -; j_call: TRBJ2-3; v_call: TRBV6-1; clone_size: -; cdr3_length: 14; cdr3_nt: TGTGCCAGCTGGTGGAGAACTAGCACAGATACGCAGTATTTT; cdr3_aa: CASWWRTSTDTQYF
d_call: -; j_call: TRBJ1-5; v_call: TRBV6-1; clone_size: -; cdr3_length: 13; cdr3_nt: TGTGCCAGCGCCCAGGGGAAGGATCAGCCCCAGCATTTT; cdr3_aa: CASAQGKDQPQHF
d_call: -; j_call: TRBJ2-7; v_call: TRBV6-6; clone_size: -; cdr3_length: 13; cdr3_nt: TGTGCCAGCACCCGGCGGGGTCCCTACGAGCAGTACTTC; cdr3_aa: CASTRRGPYEQYF
d_call: TRBD1; j_call: TRBJ2-1; v_call: TRBV11-2; clone_size: once; cdr3_length: 15; cdr3_nt: TGTGCCAGCAGCTCGAGGGGGACAGCATACAATGAGCAGTTCTTC; cdr3_aa: CASSSRGTAYNEQFF
d_call: -; j_call: TRBJ2-5; v_call: TRBV5-1; clone_size: -; cdr3_length: 11; cdr3_nt: TGCGCCAGCAGCCACGGGGAGACCCAGTACTTC; cdr3_aa: CASSHGETQYF
d_call: -; j_call: TRBJ2-2; v_call: TRBV6-1; clone_size: -; cdr3_length: 14; cdr3_nt: TGTGCCAGCATGGGGGGGCGAATCACCGGGGAGCTGTTTTTT; cdr3_aa: CASMGGRITGELFF
d_call: -; j_call: TRBJ2-5; v_call: TRBV5-8; clone_size: -; cdr3_length: 16; cdr3_nt: TGTGCCAGCAGCTCCGAACGACACTTGGGTTGGGAGACCCAGTACTTC; cdr3_aa: CASSSERHLGWETQYF
d_call: -; j_call: TRBJ1-5; v_call: TRBV10-3; clone_size: once; cdr3_length: 14; cdr3_nt: TGTGCCATCAGTGACGGGCAGGGTGAGCAGCCCCAGCATTTT; cdr3_aa: CAISDGQGEQPQHF
d_call: -; j_call: TRBJ2-7; v_call: TRBV29-1; clone_size: -; cdr3_length: 13; cdr3_nt: TGCAGCGTTGGCCGTGGGGCGACCTACGAGCAGTACTTC; cdr3_aa: CSVGRGATYEQYF
d_call: -; j_call: TRBJ2-5; v_call: TRBV11-2; clone_size: -; cdr3_length: 15; cdr3_nt: TGTGCCAGCAGCCCGCCCGAACTGCCGTTCGGGACCCAGTACTTC; cdr3_aa: CASSPPELPFGTQYF
d_call: -; j_call: TRBJ1-1; v_call: TRBV7-9; clone_size: -; cdr3_length: 15; cdr3_nt: TGTGCCAGCAGCTCCGGAGCAACAGGGAACACTGAAGCTTTCTTT; cdr3_aa: CASSSGATGNTEAFF
d_call: -; j_call: TRBJ2-3; v_call: TRBV7-9; clone_size: -; cdr3_length: 16; cdr3_nt: TGTGCCAGCAGCTTCCGACAGCGCCGGGGCACAGATACGCAGTATTTT; cdr3_aa: CASSFRQRRGTDTQYF
d_call: -; j_call: TRBJ2-5; v_call: TRBV4-1; clone_size: -; cdr3_length: 13; cdr3_nt: TGCGCCAGCAGCCAAGTAACCGGGGAGACCCAGTACTTC; cdr3_aa: CASSQVTGETQYF
d_call: -; j_call: TRBJ2-1; v_call: TRBV11-2; clone_size: -; cdr3_length: 14; cdr3_nt: TGTGCCAGCAGCTTATCGGGGGGCCTCAATGAGCAGTTCTTC; cdr3_aa: CASSLSGGLNEQFF
d_call: -; j_call: TRBJ2-7; v_call: TRBV2; clone_size: -; cdr3_length: 14; cdr3_nt: TGTGCCAGCAGACCGCGGGGTGGGGCCTACGAGCAGTACTTC; cdr3_aa: CASRPRGGAYEQYF
d_call: -; j_call: TRBJ1-4; v_call: TRBV9; clone_size: -; cdr3_length: 14; cdr3_nt: TGTGCCAGCAGCGTAGGAGGGCTTAATGAAAAACTGTTTTTT; cdr3_aa: CASSVGGLNEKLFF
d_call: -; j_call: TRBJ1-1; v_call: TRBV7-9; clone_size: -; cdr3_length: 15; cdr3_nt: TGTGCCAGCAGCTTATCGGTCATCGCGAACACTGAAGCTTTCTTT; cdr3_aa: CASSLSVIANTEAFF
d_call: -; j_call: TRBJ1-1; v_call: TRBV19; clone_size: once; cdr3_length: 16; cdr3_nt: TGTGCCAGTAGTATAGGTTATCAGGTGGTGAACACTGAAGCTTTCTTT; cdr3_aa: CASSIGYQVVNTEAFF
d_call: TRBD1; j_call: TRBJ1-1; v_call: TRBV10-1; clone_size: -; cdr3_length: 15; cdr3_nt: TGCGCCAGCAGTGGACGACAGGGGGCGCCCACTGAAGCTTTCTTT; cdr3_aa: CASSGRQGAPTEAFF
d_call: TRBD1; j_call: TRBJ1-2; v_call: TRBV6-5; clone_size: -; cdr3_length: 14; cdr3_nt: TGTGCCAGCAGAAGGGACAGCCTTGGCAACGGCTACACCTTC; cdr3_aa: CASRRDSLGNGYTF
d_call: TRBD1; j_call: TRBJ1-2; v_call: TRBV5-1; clone_size: -; cdr3_length: 14; cdr3_nt: TGCGCCAGCAGCTTGGTCCAACAGGGGAGAGGCTACACCTTC; cdr3_aa: CASSLVQQGRGYTF
d_call: TRBD1; j_call: TRBJ1-1; v_call: TRBV6-1; clone_size: -; cdr3_length: 13; cdr3_nt: TGTGCCAGCAGTGCGGACAGGGGCACTGAAGCTTTCTTT; cdr3_aa: CASSADRGTEAFF
d_call: -; j_call: TRBJ1-2; v_call: TRBV6-4; clone_size: -; cdr3_length: 13; cdr3_nt: TGTGCCAGCAGTGAGGACAGCCGCGGACGCTACACCTTC; cdr3_aa: CASSEDSRGRYTF
d_call: -; j_call: TRBJ1-1; v_call: TRBV27; clone_size: -; cdr3_length: 17; cdr3_nt: TGTGCCAGCAGTTCTGCCCCTGACAGAAGGGAGAACACTGAAGCTTTCTTT; cdr3_aa: CASSSAPDRRENTEAFF
d_call: -; j_call: TRBJ1-1; v_call: TRBV5-1; clone_size: few; cdr3_length: 13; cdr3_nt: TGCGCCAGCAGCTTTATCTTGAACACTGAAGCTTTCTTT; cdr3_aa: CASSFILNTEAFF
d_call: TRBD1; j_call: TRBJ2-5; v_call: TRBV7-2; clone_size: -; cdr3_length: 15; cdr3_nt: TGTGCCAGCAGCTTGTTTGGACAGGGGTGGGAGACCCAGTACTTC; cdr3_aa: CASSLFGQGWETQYF
d_call: -; j_call: TRBJ1-3; v_call: TRBV9; clone_size: -; cdr3_length: 14; cdr3_nt: TGTGCCAGCACCCCCCCGGGTCGGGGAAACACCATATATTTT; cdr3_aa: CASTPPGRGNTIYF
d_call: TRBD1; j_call: TRBJ2-2; v_call: TRBV10-1; clone_size: -; cdr3_length: 15; cdr3_nt: TGCGCCAGTCTCGGACAGGGCGGGAACACCGGGGAGCTGTTTTTT; cdr3_aa: CASLGQGGNTGELFF
d_call: -; j_call: TRBJ1-2; v_call: TRBV5-6; clone_size: -; cdr3_length: 13; cdr3_nt: TGTGCCAGCAGCCTACCGGGGGGGTATGGCTACACCTTC; cdr3_aa: CASSLPGGYGYTF
d_call: -; j_call: TRBJ2-1; v_call: TRBV6-5; clone_size: -; cdr3_length: 15; cdr3_nt: TGTGCCAGCAGCTCCTTGACAGCTTCCTACAATGAGCAGTTCTTC; cdr3_aa: CASSSLTASYNEQFF
d_call: -; j_call: TRBJ1-5; v_call: TRBV27; clone_size: -; cdr3_length: 17; cdr3_nt: TGTGCCAGCAGTGCCCTGGGGGCAGGGGCTAGCAATCAGCCCCAGCATTTT; cdr3_aa: CASSALGAGASNQPQHF
d_call: -; j_call: TRBJ1-4; v_call: TRBV5-1; clone_size: -; cdr3_length: 13; cdr3_nt: TGCGCCAGCAGGCAGGGCGTTAATGAAAAACTGTTTTTT; cdr3_aa: CASRQGVNEKLFF
d_call: -; j_call: TRBJ1-3; v_call: TRBV2; clone_size: -; cdr3_length: 13; cdr3_nt: TGTGCCAGCAGTCGGGTGCCCGGAAACACCATATATTTT; cdr3_aa: CASSRVPGNTIYF
d_call: -; j_call: TRBJ1-1; v_call: TRBV11-3; clone_size: once; cdr3_length: 14; cdr3_nt: TGTGCCAGCAGCTTAGGGTCGGGGAACACTGAAGCTTTCTTT; cdr3_aa: CASSLGSGNTEAFF
d_call: TRBD2; j_call: TRBJ2-3; v_call: TRBV6-5; clone_size: -; cdr3_length: 15; cdr3_nt: TGTGCCAGCAGTTACTCGCGACTAGCGGGGGCTCCGCAGTATTTT; cdr3_aa: CASSYSRLAGAPQYF
d_call: -; j_call: TRBJ2-5; v_call: TRBV18; clone_size: -; cdr3_length: 12; cdr3_nt: TGTGCCAGCTCACCGTCCGGCGGGACCCAGTACTTC; cdr3_aa: CASSPSGGTQYF
d_call: TRBD1; j_call: TRBJ2-7; v_call: TRBV6-5; clone_size: -; cdr3_length: 14; cdr3_nt: TGTGCCAGCGGGGACAGGGAACACTCCTACGAGCAGTACTTC; cdr3_aa: CASGDREHSYEQYF
d_call: -; j_call: TRBJ2-1; v_call: TRBV6-1; clone_size: -; cdr3_length: 12; cdr3_nt: TGTGCCAGCAGTGTGAGGGTCAATGAGCAGTTCTTC; cdr3_aa: CASSVRVNEQFF